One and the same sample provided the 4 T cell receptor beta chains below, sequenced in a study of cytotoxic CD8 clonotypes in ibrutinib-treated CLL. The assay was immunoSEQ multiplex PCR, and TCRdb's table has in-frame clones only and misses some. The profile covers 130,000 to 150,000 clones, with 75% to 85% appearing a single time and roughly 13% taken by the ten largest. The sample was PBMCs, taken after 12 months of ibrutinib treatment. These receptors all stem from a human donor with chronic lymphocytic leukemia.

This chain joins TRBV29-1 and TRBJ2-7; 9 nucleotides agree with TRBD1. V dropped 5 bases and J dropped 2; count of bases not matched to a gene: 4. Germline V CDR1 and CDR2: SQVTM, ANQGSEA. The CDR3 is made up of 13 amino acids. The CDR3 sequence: CSVWTGATYEQYF. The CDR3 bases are TGCAGCGTTTGGACAGGGGCGACCTACGAGCAGTACTTC.

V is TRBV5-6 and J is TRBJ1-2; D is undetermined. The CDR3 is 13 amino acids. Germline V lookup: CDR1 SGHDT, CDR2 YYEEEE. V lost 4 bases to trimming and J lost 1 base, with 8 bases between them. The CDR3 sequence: CASSKTINYGYTF. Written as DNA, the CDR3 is TGTGCCAGCAGCAAGACTATTAACTATGGCTACACCTTC.

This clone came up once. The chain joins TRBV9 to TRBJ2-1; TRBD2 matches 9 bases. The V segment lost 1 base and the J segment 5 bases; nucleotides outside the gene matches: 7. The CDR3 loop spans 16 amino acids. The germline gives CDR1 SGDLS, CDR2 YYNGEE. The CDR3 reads CASSVTLAGNNNEQFF. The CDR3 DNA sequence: TGTGCCAGCAGCGTAACTCTAGCGGGAAATAACAATGAGCAGTTCTTC. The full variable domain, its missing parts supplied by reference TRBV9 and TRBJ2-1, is DSGVTQTPKHLITATGQRVTLRCSPRSGDLSVYWYQQSLDQGLQFLIQYYNGEERAKGNILERFSAQQFPDLHSELNLSSLELGDSALYFCASSVTLAGNNNEQFFGPGTRLTVL.

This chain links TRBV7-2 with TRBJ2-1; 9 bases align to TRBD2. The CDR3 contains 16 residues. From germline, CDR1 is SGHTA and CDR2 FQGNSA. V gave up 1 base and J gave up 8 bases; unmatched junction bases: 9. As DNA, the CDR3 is TGTGCCAGCAGCTTAGGTGTTAGCGGGAGTAAGGATGAGCAGTTCTTC. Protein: CASSLGVSGSKDEQFF.